The present entry profiles one T cell receptor beta chain with its context. The PCR ran on 60 Vbeta and 13 Jbeta primers. The assay was immunoSEQ multiplex PCR, and TCRdb's table has in-frame clones only and misses some. The repertoire holds around 250,000 clones, with around 81% as singletons. This sample stems from a study of cytomegalovirus exposure and HLA in healthy donors. Looked up from germline, CDR1 is SGHRS and CDR2 is YFSETQ. V was cut by 3 bases and J by 0 bases, with 17 bases left in between. This CDR3 spans 17 amino acids. This TCR derives from a woman between 55 and 75 years old in good health and CMV-seropositive. The chain has TRBV5-1 and TRBJ2-3, with D maybe TRBD1 (6 bases). Sequenced input: PBMCs. DNA of the CDR3: TGCGCCAGCAGCTCACCTGGGGGACAAGTTAGCACAGATACGCAGTATTTT. It codes for CASSSPGGQVSTDTQYF.